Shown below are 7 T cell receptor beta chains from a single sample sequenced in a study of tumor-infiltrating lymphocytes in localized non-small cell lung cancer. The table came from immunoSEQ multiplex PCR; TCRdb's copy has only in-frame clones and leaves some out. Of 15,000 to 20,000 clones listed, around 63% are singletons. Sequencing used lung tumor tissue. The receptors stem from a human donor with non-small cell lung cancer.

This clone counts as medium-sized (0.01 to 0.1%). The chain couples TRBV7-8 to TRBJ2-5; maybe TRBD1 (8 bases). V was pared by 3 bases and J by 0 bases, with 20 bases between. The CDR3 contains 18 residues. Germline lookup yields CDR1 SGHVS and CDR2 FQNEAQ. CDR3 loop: CASSFQGGTGFYQETQYF. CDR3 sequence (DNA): TGTGCCAGCAGCTTCCAGGGGGGGACAGGTTTTTACCAAGAGACCCAGTACTTC.

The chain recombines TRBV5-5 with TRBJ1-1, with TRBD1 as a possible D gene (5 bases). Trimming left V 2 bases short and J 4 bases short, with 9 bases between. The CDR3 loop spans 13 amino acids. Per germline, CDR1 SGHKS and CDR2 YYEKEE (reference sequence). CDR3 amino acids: CASSLGVSTEAFF. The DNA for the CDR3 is TGTGCCAGCAGCTTAGGGGTTAGCACTGAAGCTTTCTTT.

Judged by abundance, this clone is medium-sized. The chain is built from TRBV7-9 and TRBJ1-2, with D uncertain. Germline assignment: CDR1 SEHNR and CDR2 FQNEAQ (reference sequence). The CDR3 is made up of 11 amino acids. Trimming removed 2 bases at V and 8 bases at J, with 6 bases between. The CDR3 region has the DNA TGTGCCAGCAGCTTACAAGGAGGCTACACCTTC. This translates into CASSLQGGYTF.

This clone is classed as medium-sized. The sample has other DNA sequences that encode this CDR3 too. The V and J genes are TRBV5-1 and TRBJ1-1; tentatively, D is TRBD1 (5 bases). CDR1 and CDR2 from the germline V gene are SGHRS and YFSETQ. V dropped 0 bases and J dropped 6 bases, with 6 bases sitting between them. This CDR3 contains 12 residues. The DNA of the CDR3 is TGCGCCAGCAGCTTGGAGGGGTCTGAAGCTTTCTTT. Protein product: CASSLEGSEAFF.

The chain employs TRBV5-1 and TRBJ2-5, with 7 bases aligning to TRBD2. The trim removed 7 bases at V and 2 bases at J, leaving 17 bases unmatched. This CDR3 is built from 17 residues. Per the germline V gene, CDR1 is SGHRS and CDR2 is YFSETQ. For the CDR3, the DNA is TGCGCCAGCTGCCTATCTGGGGGGGTGGAATATCAAGAGACCCAGTACTTC. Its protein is CASCLSGGVEYQETQYF.

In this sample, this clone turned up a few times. The CDR3 loop reads CSGTSGSSYNEQFF. The CDR3, as DNA: TGCAGCGGGACTAGCGGAAGCTCCTACAATGAGCAGTTCTTC. V is TRBV29-1 and J is TRBJ2-1; 10 bases line up with TRBD2. V gave up 7 bases and J gave up 0 bases; unmatched junction bases: 3. The CDR3 is 14 residues long. Per germline, CDR1 SQVTM and CDR2 ANQGSEA.

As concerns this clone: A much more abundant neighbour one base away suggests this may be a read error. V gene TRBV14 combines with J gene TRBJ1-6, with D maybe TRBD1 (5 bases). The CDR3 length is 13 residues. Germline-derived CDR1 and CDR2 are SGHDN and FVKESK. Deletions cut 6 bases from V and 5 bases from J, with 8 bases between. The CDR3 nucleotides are TGTGCCAGCAGACAGGTCGATAATTCACCCCTCCACTTT. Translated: CASRQVDNSPLHF.